The 7 T cell receptor beta chains listed next were all sequenced from one sample in a study of T cell repertoires in cytomegalovirus infection. One entry per CDR3 protein, called by TCRdb with MiXCR from the reads. The sample lists around 900,000 distinct CDR3 sequences, roughly 31% seen once, with more than 12% in the top ten. Their cognate antigens are unknown. The specimen was cultured CD8+ T cells from PBMCs, collected from culture after CMV antigen stimulation. All receptors come from a human donor in good health (CMV status not recorded). Some clones in this sample may be carry-over from other donors' samples.

The chain carries TRBV20-1 and TRBJ2-4; D possibly matches TRBD1 or TRBD2 (6 bases each). Trimming left V 1 base short and J 5 bases short, with 9 bases between. The length of the CDR3 is 13 residues. Germline values: CDR1 DFQATT, CDR2 SNEGSKA (reference sequence). The CDR3 is CSARARGQNIQYF. The CDR3 nucleotides are TGCAGTGCTAGAGCTCGGGGGCAAAACATTCAGTACTTC.

This clonotype has a count of ten or more. V usage is TRBV15 and J usage is TRBJ2-2, with no clear D. The germline V and J ends were trimmed by 9 bases and 7 bases, with 12 bases remaining between them. Germline V gives CDR1 LNHNV, CDR2 YYDKDF (reference sequence). The CDR3 runs 12 residues. Here the CDR3 DNA reads TGTGCCACATCCGGGCCTAGCGGGGAGCTGTTTTTT. Protein: CATSGPSGELFF.

This clonotype was detected ten times or more. The V gene is TRBV7-8, the J gene TRBJ2-2; a weak D match, TRBD2 (7 bases). The V gene lost 5 bases and the J gene lost 4 bases, with 23 bases spanning the gap. The CDR3 extends over 18 amino acids. Germline V lookup: CDR1 SGHVS, CDR2 FQNEAQ. CDR3 amino acids: CASSPIGVGGRSTGELFF. The CDR3 DNA follows: TGTGCCAGCAGCCCGATCGGGGTCGGGGGGCGGAGCACCGGGGAGCTGTTTTTT.

The table lists this clonotype with a few counts. The junction does not match germline at one end; this may be a read error. The V call is TRBV7-6, the J call TRBJ2-1, with 13 nucleotides matching TRBD2. The CDR3 contains 20 residues. In germline, CDR1 is SGHVS, CDR2 FNYEAQ. Here the CDR3 DNA reads TGTGCTAGCAGCGAACTTACCCCGGGACTAGCGGGGTCTAATTACAATGAGCAGTTCTTC. As protein: CASSELTPGLAGSNYNEQFF.

This clonotype was picked up a small number of times. This sequence joins TRBV12-3 or TRBV12-4 and TRBJ2-2, with 10 bases that match TRBD2. Unmatched junction bases numbered 3, after V lost 5 bases and J lost 6 bases. This CDR3 is 14 amino acids long. CDR3 sequence reads: CASSSGGASGELFF. DNA for the CDR3: TGTGCCAGCAGTAGCGGGGGGGCTTCCGGGGAGCTGTTTTTT.

CDR3 residues: CASSLGWLSNEQFF. The CDR3 DNA follows: TGTGCCAGCAGCTTGGGGTGGTTATCCAATGAGCAGTTCTTC. The chain has TRBV5-5 and TRBJ2-1, with unresolved D. The ends were cut back, 0 bases at V and 6 bases at J, with 10 bases in the middle. Germline values: CDR1 SGHKS, CDR2 YYEKEE (reference sequence). This CDR3 comprises 14 residues.

This clonotype was seen once. A read error may account for a junction end that differs from germline. The chain joins TRBV4-2 to TRBJ2-3; 7 bases agree with TRBD2. The CDR3 loop spans 17 amino acids. Germline values: CDR1 LGHNA, CDR2 YNFKEQ. CDR3 in amino acids: CVSSPRGKRDSTDTQYF. The CDR3 DNA follows: TGTGTCAGCAGCCCCCGAGGAAAGCGGGATAGCACAGATACGCAGTATTTT.